These 22 T cell receptor beta chains were sequenced from one sample in a study of CD8 T cells in Susac syndrome. The authors reverse transcribed roughly 0.5 to 1 ug RNA with random hexamers. TCRdb redid the calling of the immunoSEQ multiplex PCR reads with MiXCR, one entry per CDR3 protein. The table records over 130,000 distinct CDR3 sequences, 90% to 95% of them present only once. The sample comprised CD4+ T cells from PBMCs. The source is a human donor with multiple sclerosis.

The chain couples TRBV3-1 to TRBJ2-3; tentative D call: TRBD2 (5 bases). Germline CDR1 reads LGHDT; CDR2 reads YNNKEL (reference sequence). The CDR3 covers 15 residues. V was clipped by 1 base and J by 4 bases, with 12 bases between them. DNA of the CDR3: TGTGCCAGCAGCCAAGGGAGGAGCTCCGCAGATACGCAGTATTTT. This codes for CASSQGRSSADTQYF.

The chain uses TRBV19 and TRBJ1-5, with 7 bases lining up with TRBD1. The CDR3 loop spans 14 amino acids. The V segment lost 6 bases and the J segment 7 bases; nucleotides outside the gene matches: 9. CDR1 is LNHDA, CDR2 SQIVND, per germline (reference sequence). The CDR3 protein is CASSSQTGYQPQHF. The CDR3, as DNA: TGTGCCAGTAGCTCCCAGACAGGGTACCAGCCCCAGCATTTT. Full variable domain (rest looked up from reference TRBV19 and TRBJ1-5): DGGITQSPKYLFRKEGQNVTLSCEQNLNHDAMYWYRQDPGQGLRLIYYSQIVNDFQKGDIAEGYSVSREKKESFPLTVTSAQKNPTAFYLCASSSQTGYQPQHFGDGTRLSIL.

This clonotype was seen only once. The chain couples TRBV24-1 to TRBJ2-3; 8 bases agree with TRBD2. V lost 3 bases to trimming and J lost 2 bases; unmatched junction nucleotides: 6. The CDR3 contains 16 residues. Germline values: CDR1 KGHDR, CDR2 SFDVKD. DNA for the CDR3: TGTGCCACCAGTGATCCCAAAGCGGGAGCCACAGATACGCAGTATTTT. This sequence encodes CATSDPKAGATDTQYF.

The genes are TRBV20-1 and TRBJ2-1; TRBD1 agrees at 10 bases. The CDR3 is 14 residues long. V lost 8 bases to trimming and J lost 3 bases; unmatched junction nucleotides: 7. Germline CDR1 reads DFQATT; CDR2 reads SNEGSKA (reference sequence). For the CDR3, the DNA is TGCAGTCCGACCGGGACAGGGGTCTACAATGAGCAGTTCTTC. Protein product: CSPTGTGVYNEQFF.

The chain couples TRBV20-1 to TRBJ2-4; D may be TRBD2 (6 bases). Trimming left V 6 bases short and J 0 bases short, with 15 bases between. The germline gives CDR1 DFQATT, CDR2 SNEGSKA (reference sequence). The CDR3 consists of 15 residues. CDR3 residues: CSAVGVGGAKNIQYF. The CDR3 bases are TGCAGTGCCGTGGGGGTGGGAGGAGCCAAAAACATTCAGTACTTC.

This chain uses TRBV30 with TRBJ2-1; the D is unclear. In germline, CDR1 is GTSNPN, CDR2 SVGIG (reference sequence). The CDR3 has 11 amino acids. The V end lost 3 bases, the J end lost 5 bases, and 5 bases lay between the germline ends. Here the CDR3 reads CAWRDHNEQFF. The DNA of the CDR3 is TGTGCCTGGAGAGACCACAATGAGCAGTTCTTC.

The chain is built from TRBV18 and TRBJ2-1; D is ambiguous. Trimming stripped 2 bases from V and 1 base from J, with 6 bases between. CDR3 length: 14 residues. From germline, CDR1 is KGHSH and CDR2 LQKENI. The CDR3 DNA reads as TGTGCCAGCTCACCAAGTGCTTCCTACAATGAGCAGTTCTTC. This gives the protein CASSPSASYNEQFF.

The chain couples TRBV29-1 to TRBJ2-7; D tentatively reads TRBD1 or TRBD2 (5 bases each). V lost 1 base and J lost 6, with 13 bases in between. Germline V lookup: CDR1 SQVTM, CDR2 ANQGSEA. This CDR3 is built from 13 residues. CDR3 sequence: CSVEGGTSSEQYF. The CDR3 nucleotides are TGCAGCGTTGAAGGAGGGACCTCGAGCGAGCAGTACTTC.

The rearrangement joins TRBV13 to TRBJ2-3, with TRBD1 matching over 9 bases. CDR3 length equals 13 residues. CDR1 PRHDT and CDR2 FYEKMQ come from the germline V gene (reference sequence). Trimming removed 5 bases from V and 9 bases from J; junction bases left unmatched: 6. The CDR3 nucleotides are TGTGCCAGCAGCCCGATTGGACAGGGGACGCAGTATTTT. Its protein is CASSPIGQGTQYF.

The chain carries TRBV3-1 and TRBJ2-2; 8 bases map to TRBD1. CDR3 size: 16 residues. J was trimmed by 2 bases and V by 1 base; bases with no gene match: 3. The germline CDR1 and CDR2 sequences are LGHDT and YNNKEL (reference sequence). Here the CDR3 reads CASSQGQGINTGELFF. The CDR3, as DNA: TGTGCCAGCAGCCAAGGACAGGGGATAAACACCGGGGAGCTGTTTTTT.

The chain recombines TRBV9 with TRBJ1-4, with D tentatively TRBD1 (6 bases). CDR3 length: 15 amino acids. Germline CDR1 is SGDLS and CDR2 is YYNGEE. Trimming removed 4 bases from V and 5 bases from J, with 15 bases in between. The CDR3 region has the DNA TGTGCCAGCAGCTTTGGACAGAATACCAATGAAAAACTGTTTTTT. It encodes CASSFGQNTNEKLFF. Full variable domain (rest looked up from reference TRBV9 and TRBJ1-4): DSGVTQTPKHLITATGQRVTLRCSPRSGDLSVYWYQQSLDQGLQFLIQYYNGEERAKGNILERFSAQQFPDLHSELNLSSLELGDSALYFCASSFGQNTNEKLFFGSGTQLSVL.

The gene calls are TRBV12-3 or TRBV12-4 and TRBJ1-1, with D tentatively TRBD1 (6 bases). Trimming stripped 7 bases from V and 3 bases from J, with 18 bases between. This CDR3 has 15 amino acids. The CDR3, as DNA: TGTGCCAGCACCCCCATAGGGGGAGCGGACACTGAAGCTTTCTTT. This translates into CASTPIGGADTEAFF.

The gene calls are TRBV4-3 and TRBJ2-5, with 11 bases lining up with TRBD1. CDR3 length: 15 residues. V shed 0 bases and J 4 bases; nucleotides not matched to a gene: 1. Germline V gene lookup returns CDR1 LGHNA and CDR2 YSLEER. CDR3 DNA: TGCGCCAGCAGCCAAGAAGGACAGGGGGCAGAGACCCAGTACTTC. Residues: CASSQEGQGAETQYF.

This sequence joins TRBV4-3 and TRBJ2-7; D is undetermined. Germline values: CDR1 LGHNA, CDR2 YSLEER. Between the trimmed V and J ends, which lost 1 base and 6 bases, there was a span of 16 bases. The CDR3 extends over 15 amino acids. Here the CDR3 DNA reads TGCGCCAGCAGCCAAGCTGGTATAGGGATGAGCGAGCAGTACTTC. As protein: CASSQAGIGMSEQYF.

V usage is TRBV7-2 and J usage is TRBJ2-7, with 10 positions matching TRBD1. This CDR3 has 14 amino acids. Losses at the gene ends were 9 bases for V and 4 bases for J; bases not matched to a gene: 9. The germline V gene has CDR1 SGHTA and CDR2 FQGNSA. The CDR3 reads CASSIDRGLYEQYF. The CDR3 DNA reads TGTGCCAGTTCGATAGACAGGGGGCTTTACGAGCAGTACTTC.

The CDR3 protein is CASSLLQLPSTDTQYF. CDR3 sequence (DNA): TGCGCCAGCAGCCTACTACAGTTACCTAGCACAGATACGCAGTATTTT. The genes are TRBV5-1 and TRBJ2-3; D uncertain. Trimming removed 4 bases at V and 0 bases at J, with 15 bases between. This CDR3 region has 16 residues. From germline, CDR1 is SGHRS and CDR2 YFSETQ. The variable domain in full, completed from reference TRBV5-1 and TRBJ2-3, reads KAGVTQTPRYLIKTRGQQVTLSCSPISGHRSVSWYQQTPGQGLQFLFEYFSETQRNKGNFPGRFSGRQFSNSRSEMNVSTLELGDSALYLCASSLLQLPSTDTQYFGPGTRLTVL.

The chain carries TRBV11-1 and TRBJ2-5; no reliable D call. This CDR3 has 13 amino acids. V lost 3 bases to trimming and J lost 0 bases, with 5 bases between them. CDR1 is SGHAT, CDR2 FQDESV, per germline (reference sequence). The CDR3 region has the DNA TGTGCCAGCAGCTTCGGCCACCAAGAGACCCAGTACTTC. As protein: CASSFGHQETQYF.

J is TRBJ1-2 and V is TRBV29-1; 7 bases line up with TRBD1. This CDR3 has 13 residues. Trimming cost V 5 bases and J 4 bases; bases outside gene matches: 7. Germline V gene sequence: CDR1 SQVTM, CDR2 ANQGSEA. The CDR3 spells CSVRREGAYGYTF. The CDR3 DNA reads TGCAGCGTTAGGCGGGAGGGGGCCTATGGCTACACCTTC.

This chain uses TRBV29-1 with TRBJ2-2, with TRBD2 matching over 9 bases. Per the germline V gene, CDR1 is SQVTM and CDR2 is ANQGSEA. The CDR3 spans 14 residues. V was clipped by 7 bases and J by 0 bases; unmatched bases: 3. CDR3 coding DNA: TGCAGCGCCCGACTAGCGGCGAACACCGGGGAGCTGTTTTTT. It yields the protein CSARLAANTGELFF.

The rearrangement joins TRBV12-3 or TRBV12-4 to TRBJ2-4; a possible D gene is TRBD1 (6 bases). The CDR3 runs 14 residues. The V and J ends lost 4 bases and 3 bases respectively, with 10 bases between them. The CDR3 reads CASSWTDFKNIQYF. DNA of the CDR3: TGTGCCAGCAGTTGGACAGACTTCAAAAACATTCAGTACTTC.

This rearrangement joins TRBV3-1 to TRBJ2-3; no definite D call. This CDR3 has 14 amino acids. Trimming took off 3 bases at V and 1 base at J, with 8 bases between the two ends. Germline CDR1 reads LGHDT; CDR2 reads YNNKEL (reference sequence). DNA for the CDR3: TGTGCCAGCAGCCACCCAGGCGGCACAGATACGCAGTATTTT. This gives the protein CASSHPGGTDTQYF.

The chain is built from TRBV9 and TRBJ1-2, with TRBD1 as a possible D gene (5 bases). From germline, CDR1 is SGDLS and CDR2 YYNGEE. V was trimmed by 4 bases and J by 0 bases, leaving 16 bases between them. CDR3 length: 16 residues. Here the CDR3 reads CASSRWGDFSNYGYTF. The CDR3 DNA follows: TGTGCCAGCAGCCGATGGGGGGACTTCTCTAACTATGGCTACACCTTC.